This T cell receptor beta chain is from a study of T cell responses to AZD1222 COVID-19 vaccine. Sequencing was performed with immunoSEQ multiplex PCR; in TCRdb, only in-frame clones are kept and a portion is missing. The data hold approximately 82,000 clones, with roughly 81% observed a single time. A word on this clone: As yet, its antigen is unknown.

The study's findings and limits: Sampling that yielded the repertoires occurred only after the peak T cell response. White British ancestry dominated among donors, who included more females, and clonal diversity was possibly underestimated.

Trimming removed 0 bases from V and 4 bases from J, with 19 bases in between. Germline V gives CDR1 SGHAT, CDR2 FQNNGV. This CDR3 spans 18 amino acids. This clonotype originated in an adult in good health. This chain connects TRBV11-2 to TRBJ1-3; no firm D call. Source: peripheral blood, taken on day 0 of AZD1222 vaccination. CDR3 coding DNA: TGTGCCAGCAGCTTAGATCTTTATATCGACCCCTTAGGAAACACCATATATTTT. Encoded protein: CASSLDLYIDPLGNTIYF.